The sequence of this TCR gamma chain was determined in a study of Vδ1+ human thymocytes. As for this clone: Its antigen is unidentified. Additional DNA sequences in this sample encode the identical CDR3.

The J segment lost 9 bases and the V segment lost 4 bases, leaving 6 bases of the junction unmatched. The CDR3 is made up of 11 amino acids. The germline V gene encodes CDR1 EGSTGY and CDR2 YDSYTSSV. Sequences come from RNA converted to cDNA by reverse transcription. CDR3 amplicons came from multiplex PCR with pooled V-gene forward and constant-region reverse primers. With CATT, TCRdb re-called clones from the multiplex PCR reads. The repertoire includes 7,000 to 9,500 gamma-chain clones, roughly 50% of them detected once, and 1.4% sits in the top ten. The sorted cells were CD3+ Vdelta1+ Vdelta2- thymocytes from alphabeta-depleted thymus. Purity of the sorted Vdelta1+ thymocytes ranged from roughly 96% to 99.6%. Findings and caveats of the study: Unexpected Vdelta2 sequences could cause misinterpretation of bulk repertoire data. Thymic TRG and TRD repertoires appeared highly polyclonal, with Gaussian CDR3 length distributions. Around 20% of thymic delta-chain sequences were Vdelta2, with few Vdelta3, unlike blood Vdelta1+ controls.

The chain recombines TRGV4 with TRGJ1 or TRGJ2. TCRdb supplies no J gene; here it was assigned by aligning the nucleotide sequence to germline. Material: Vdelta1+ gamma-delta thymocytes from the thymus. Stated subset: FACS-sorted CD3+ TCRalphabeta- TCRVdelta1+ TCRVdelta2- thymocytes. The clonotype comes from a girl under three years old who had congenital heart surgery. The CDR3 here is CATWDGLKKLF. The CDR3 DNA reads TGTGCCACCTGGGACGGACTTAAGAAACTCTTT.